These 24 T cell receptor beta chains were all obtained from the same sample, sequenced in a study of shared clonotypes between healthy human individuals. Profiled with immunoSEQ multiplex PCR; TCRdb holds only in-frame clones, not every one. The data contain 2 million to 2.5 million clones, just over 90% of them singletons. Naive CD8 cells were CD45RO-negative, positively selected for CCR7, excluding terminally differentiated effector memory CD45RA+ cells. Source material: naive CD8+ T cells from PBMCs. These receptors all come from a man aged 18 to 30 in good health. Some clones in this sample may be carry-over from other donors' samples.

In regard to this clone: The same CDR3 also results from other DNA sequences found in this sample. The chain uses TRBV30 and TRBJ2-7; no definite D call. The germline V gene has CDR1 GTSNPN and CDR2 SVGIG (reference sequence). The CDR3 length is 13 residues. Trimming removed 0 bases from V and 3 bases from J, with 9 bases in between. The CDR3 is CAWSVRAGYEQYF. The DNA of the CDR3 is TGTGCCTGGAGTGTAAGGGCAGGCTACGAGCAGTACTTC.

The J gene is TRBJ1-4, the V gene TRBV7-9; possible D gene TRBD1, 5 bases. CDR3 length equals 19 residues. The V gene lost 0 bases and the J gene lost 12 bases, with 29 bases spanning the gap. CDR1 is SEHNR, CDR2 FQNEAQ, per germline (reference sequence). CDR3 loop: CASSLAPGRINEGGEELFF. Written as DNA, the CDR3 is TGTGCCAGCAGCTTAGCCCCGGGACGGATTAATGAAGGAGGTGAGGAACTGTTTTTT.

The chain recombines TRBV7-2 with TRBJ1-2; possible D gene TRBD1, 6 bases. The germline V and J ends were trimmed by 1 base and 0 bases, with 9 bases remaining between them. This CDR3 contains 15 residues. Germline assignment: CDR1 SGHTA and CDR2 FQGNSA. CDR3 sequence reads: CASSLEAGANYGYTF. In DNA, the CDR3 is TGTGCCAGCAGCTTAGAGGCAGGGGCTAACTATGGCTACACCTTC.

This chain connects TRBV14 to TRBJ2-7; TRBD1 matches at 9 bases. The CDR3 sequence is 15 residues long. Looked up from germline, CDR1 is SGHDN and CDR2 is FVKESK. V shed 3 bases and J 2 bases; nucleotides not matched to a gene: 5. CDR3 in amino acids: CASSHLDRGAYEQYF. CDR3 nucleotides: TGTGCCAGCAGCCACCTAGACAGGGGGGCCTACGAGCAGTACTTC.

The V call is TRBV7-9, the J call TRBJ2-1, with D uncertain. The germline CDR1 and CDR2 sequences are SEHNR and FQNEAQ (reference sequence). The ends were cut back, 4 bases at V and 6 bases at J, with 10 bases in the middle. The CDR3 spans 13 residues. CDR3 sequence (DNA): TGTGCCAGCAGCTCCGACGTACCCAATGAGCAGTTCTTC. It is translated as CASSSDVPNEQFF.

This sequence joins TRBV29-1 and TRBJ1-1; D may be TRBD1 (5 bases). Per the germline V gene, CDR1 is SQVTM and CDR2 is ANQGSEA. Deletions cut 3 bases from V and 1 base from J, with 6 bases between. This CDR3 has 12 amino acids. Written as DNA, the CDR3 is TGCAGCGTTGACCAGGGGAACACTGAAGCTTTCTTT. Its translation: CSVDQGNTEAFF. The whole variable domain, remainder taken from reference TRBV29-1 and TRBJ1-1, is SAVISQKPSRDICQRGTSLTIQCQVDSQVTMMFWYRQQPGQSLTLIATANQGSEATYESGFVIDKFPISRPNLTFSTLTVSNMSPEDSSIYLCSVDQGNTEAFFGQGTRLTVV.

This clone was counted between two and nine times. The chain's CDR3 is CASSLSRGFNEQYF. The CDR3 nucleotides read TGCGCCAGCAGCTTGTCCAGGGGTTTCAACGAGCAGTACTTC. The genes are TRBV5-1 and TRBJ2-7; tentatively, D is TRBD1 (6 bases). Germline V gene lookup returns CDR1 SGHRS and CDR2 YFSETQ. The CDR3 has 14 residues. Trimming removed 1 base at V and 5 bases at J, with 13 bases between.

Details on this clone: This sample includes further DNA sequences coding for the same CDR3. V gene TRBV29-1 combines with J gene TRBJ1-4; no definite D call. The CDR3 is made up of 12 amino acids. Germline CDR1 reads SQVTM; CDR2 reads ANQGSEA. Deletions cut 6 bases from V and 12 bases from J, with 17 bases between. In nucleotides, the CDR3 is TGCAGCGTCTTCGGGTGGCGAGGAGAACTGTTTTTT. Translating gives CSVFGWRGELFF.

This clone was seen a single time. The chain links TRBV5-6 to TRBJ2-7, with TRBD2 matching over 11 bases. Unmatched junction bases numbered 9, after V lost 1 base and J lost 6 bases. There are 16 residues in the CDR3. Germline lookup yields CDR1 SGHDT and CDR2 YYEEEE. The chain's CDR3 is CASSLQLAGVRGEQYF. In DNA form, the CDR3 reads TGTGCCAGCAGCTTGCAACTAGCGGGAGTTCGGGGCGAGCAGTACTTC.

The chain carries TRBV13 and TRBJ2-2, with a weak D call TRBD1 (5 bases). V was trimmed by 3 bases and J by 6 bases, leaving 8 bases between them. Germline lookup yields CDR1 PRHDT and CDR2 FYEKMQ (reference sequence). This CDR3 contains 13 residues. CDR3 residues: CASSFRAPGELFF. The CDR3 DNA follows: TGTGCCAGCAGCTTCAGGGCCCCCGGGGAGCTGTTTTTT.

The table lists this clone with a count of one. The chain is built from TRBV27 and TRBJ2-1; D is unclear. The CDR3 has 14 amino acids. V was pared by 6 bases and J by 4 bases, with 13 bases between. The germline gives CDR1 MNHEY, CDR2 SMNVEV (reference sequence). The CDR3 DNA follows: TGTGCCAGCAGCCCCTTCCGCGGTTACAATGAGCAGTTCTTC. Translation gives CASSPFRGYNEQFF.

The CDR3 protein is CASSQETGQGGETQYF. For the CDR3, the DNA is TGCGCCAGCAGCCAAGAAACGGGACAGGGAGGGGAGACCCAGTACTTC. The chain recombines TRBV4-1 with TRBJ2-5, with TRBD1 matching 9 bases. Per the germline V gene, CDR1 is MGHRA and CDR2 is YSYEKL. J was trimmed by 5 bases and V by 0 bases; bases with no gene match: 7. This CDR3 is built from 16 residues.

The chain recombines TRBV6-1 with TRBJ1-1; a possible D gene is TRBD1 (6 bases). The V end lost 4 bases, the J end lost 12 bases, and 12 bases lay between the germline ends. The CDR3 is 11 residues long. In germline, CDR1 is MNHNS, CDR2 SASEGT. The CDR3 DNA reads TGTGCCAGCAGTGGTATTCAGGGGCCTTTCTTT. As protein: CASSGIQGPFF.

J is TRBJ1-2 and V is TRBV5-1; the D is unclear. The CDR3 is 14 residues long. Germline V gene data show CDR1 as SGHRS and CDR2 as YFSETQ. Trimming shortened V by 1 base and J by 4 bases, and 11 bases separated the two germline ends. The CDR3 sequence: CASSLNNGLYGYTF. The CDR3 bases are TGCGCCAGCAGCTTGAATAACGGCCTCTATGGCTACACCTTC. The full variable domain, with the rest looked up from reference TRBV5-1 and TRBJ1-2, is KAGVTQTPRYLIKTRGQQVTLSCSPISGHRSVSWYQQTPGQGLQFLFEYFSETQRNKGNFPGRFSGRQFSNSRSEMNVSTLELGDSALYLCASSLNNGLYGYTFGSGTRLTVV.

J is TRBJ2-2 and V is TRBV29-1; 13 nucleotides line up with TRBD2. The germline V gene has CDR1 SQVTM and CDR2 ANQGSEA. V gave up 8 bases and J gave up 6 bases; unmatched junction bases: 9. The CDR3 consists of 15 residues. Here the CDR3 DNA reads TGCAGCATCACTAGCGGGAGGGATGACGCCGGGGAGCTGTTTTTT. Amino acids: CSITSGRDDAGELFF.

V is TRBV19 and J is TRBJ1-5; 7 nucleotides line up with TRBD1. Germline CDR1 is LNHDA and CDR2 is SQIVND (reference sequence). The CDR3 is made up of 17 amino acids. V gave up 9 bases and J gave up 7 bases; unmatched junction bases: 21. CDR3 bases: TGTGCCAGCCTACCTCTGGGACAGAGCCCGGGGGGGCAGCCCCAGCATTTT. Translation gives CASLPLGQSPGGQPQHF.

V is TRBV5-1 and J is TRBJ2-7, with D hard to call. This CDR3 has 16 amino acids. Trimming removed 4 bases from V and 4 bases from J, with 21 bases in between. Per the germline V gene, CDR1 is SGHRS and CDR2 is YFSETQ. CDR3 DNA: TGCGCCAGCAGCCACACTTCGGTACACCCTGGATACGAGCAGTACTTC. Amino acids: CASSHTSVHPGYEQYF.

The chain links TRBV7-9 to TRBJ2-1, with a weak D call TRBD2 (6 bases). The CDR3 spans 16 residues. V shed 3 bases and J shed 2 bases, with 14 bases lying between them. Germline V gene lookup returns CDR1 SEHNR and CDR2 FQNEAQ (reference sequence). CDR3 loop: CASSFNRESTYNEQFF. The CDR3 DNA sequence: TGTGCCAGCAGCTTCAATCGGGAGTCCACCTACAATGAGCAGTTCTTC.

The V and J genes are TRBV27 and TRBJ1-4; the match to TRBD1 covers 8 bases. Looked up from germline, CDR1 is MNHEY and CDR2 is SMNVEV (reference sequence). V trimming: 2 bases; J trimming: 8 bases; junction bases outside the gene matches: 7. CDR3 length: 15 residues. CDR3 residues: CASSLGARGPEKLFF. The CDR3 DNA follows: TGTGCCAGCAGTTTAGGGGCCAGGGGGCCGGAAAAACTGTTTTTT.

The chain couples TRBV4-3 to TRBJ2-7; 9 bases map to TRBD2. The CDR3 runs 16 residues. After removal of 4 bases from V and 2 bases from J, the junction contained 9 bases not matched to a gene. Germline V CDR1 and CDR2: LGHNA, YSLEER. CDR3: CASSPRLAEFPYEQYF. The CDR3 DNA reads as TGCGCCAGCAGCCCAAGACTAGCGGAATTCCCCTACGAGCAGTACTTC.

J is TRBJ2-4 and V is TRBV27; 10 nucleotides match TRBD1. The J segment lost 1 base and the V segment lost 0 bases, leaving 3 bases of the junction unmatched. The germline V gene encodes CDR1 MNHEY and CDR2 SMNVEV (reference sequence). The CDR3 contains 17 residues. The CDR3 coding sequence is TGTGCCAGCAGTTTATCCCCGGGACAGGGGGCCAAAAACATTCAGTACTTC. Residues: CASSLSPGQGAKNIQYF.

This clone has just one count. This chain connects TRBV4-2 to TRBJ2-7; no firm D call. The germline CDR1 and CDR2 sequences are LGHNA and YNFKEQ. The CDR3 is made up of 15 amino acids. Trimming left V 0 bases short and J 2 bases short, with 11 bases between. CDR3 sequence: CASSQDLTTPYEQYF. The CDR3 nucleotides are TGTGCCAGCAGCCAAGATCTAACTACCCCCTACGAGCAGTACTTC.

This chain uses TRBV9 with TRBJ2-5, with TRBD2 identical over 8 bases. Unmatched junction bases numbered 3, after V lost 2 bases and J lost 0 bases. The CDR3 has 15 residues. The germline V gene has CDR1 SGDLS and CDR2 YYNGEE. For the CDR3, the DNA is TGTGCCAGCAGCGTTATAGCGGGATACCAAGAGACCCAGTACTTC. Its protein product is CASSVIAGYQETQYF. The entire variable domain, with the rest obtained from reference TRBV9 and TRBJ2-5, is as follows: DSGVTQTPKHLITATGQRVTLRCSPRSGDLSVYWYQQSLDQGLQFLIQYYNGEERAKGNILERFSAQQFPDLHSELNLSSLELGDSALYFCASSVIAGYQETQYFGPGTRLLVL.

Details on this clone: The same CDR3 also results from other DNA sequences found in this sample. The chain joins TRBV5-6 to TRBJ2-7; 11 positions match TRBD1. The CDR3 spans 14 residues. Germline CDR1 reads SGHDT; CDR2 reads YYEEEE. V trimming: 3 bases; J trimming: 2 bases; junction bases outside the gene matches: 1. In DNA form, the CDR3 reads TGTGCCAGCAGCTGGGACAGGGGGACCTACGAGCAGTACTTC. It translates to CASSWDRGTYEQYF.